The sequence of this T cell receptor (beta chain) was determined in a study of liver allograft versus peripheral blood T cells. Study background: The authors compared T cell receptor repertoires in transplanted livers with those in the peripheral blood of recipients.

Trimming pared 4 bases from V and 7 bases from J, leaving 13 bases between. CDR3 length: 13 amino acids. Germline CDR1 SGHTA, CDR2 FQGNSA. This clonotype was found a few times. The target antigen is unknown. Broader study findings: A difference was reportedly observed between T cell receptor repertoires inside liver allografts and those in peripheral blood.

Each CDR3 protein is one row after TCRdb ran MiXCR on the reads. Of some 14,000 distinct CDR3 sequences listed, roughly 22% are singletons. This sequence was found in a human patient who had a liver transplant. Some T cells may be provided by the graft donor. This chain uses TRBV7-2 with TRBJ1-1; a weak D match, TRBD1 (6 bases). The DNA of the CDR3 is TGTGCCAGCAGCTCGCAGGGGAGGGGTGAAGCTTTCTTT. This sequence encodes CASSSQGRGEAFF.